These 6 T cell receptor beta chains were all obtained from the same sample, sequenced in a study of early T cells in non-severe SARS-CoV-2 infection. One entry per CDR3 protein, called by TCRdb with MiXCR from the 5' RACE reads. The sample has some 67,000 distinct CDR3 sequences; about an eighth are singletons. What was sequenced was whole blood. The receptors shown here come from an adult who was a healthcare worker with PCR-confirmed SARS-CoV-2 infection or an uninfected control (not recorded which).

In its sample, this clonotype was seen many times. The chain combines TRBV7-2 with TRBJ2-1; D gene ambiguous. CDR3 length: 12 residues. V was shortened by 3 bases and J by 3 bases, with 3 bases between the two germline ends. The germline V gene encodes CDR1 SGHTA and CDR2 FQGNSA. The CDR3 loop is CASSLNYNEQFF. The CDR3 DNA reads TGTGCCAGCAGCTTGAACTACAATGAGCAGTTCTTC.

The V call is TRBV7-2, the J call TRBJ2-2; TRBD1 or TRBD2 may be the D gene (5 bases each). The V end was cut by 5 bases, the J end by 6 bases, with 13 bases between. The CDR3 sequence is 14 residues long. The V gene's germline CDR1 is SGHTA and CDR2 FQGNSA. CDR3 loop: CASSKDRGSGELFF. The DNA for the CDR3 is TGTGCCAGCAGCAAAGATCGGGGCTCCGGGGAGCTGTTTTTT.

This clonotype was seen a handful of times. V usage is TRBV29-1 and J usage is TRBJ1-5, with D maybe TRBD1 (5 bases). Germline V gives CDR1 SQVTM, CDR2 ANQGSEA. Trimming removed 2 bases at V and 6 bases at J, with 11 bases between. The CDR3 length is 13 residues. In nucleotides, the CDR3 is TGCAGCGTTGAAATACTCACAGGTCAGCCCCAGCATTTT. It yields the protein CSVEILTGQPQHF.

This clonotype was found many times. The chain joins TRBV7-2 to TRBJ2-7; D ambiguous. Germline CDR1 reads SGHTA; CDR2 reads FQGNSA. With 4 bases removed from V and 4 bases from J, the gap between germline ends came to 14 bases. The CDR3 sequence is 14 residues long. CDR3 bases: TGTGCCAGCAGCTCCTCTGGTGCCACGTACGAGCAGTACTTC. Protein product: CASSSSGATYEQYF.

There are a few counts of this clonotype. V usage is TRBV29-1 and J usage is TRBJ1-1, with D unresolved. V was pared by 0 bases and J by 5 bases, with 10 bases between. The CDR3 extends over 13 amino acids. Germline V gene sequence: CDR1 SQVTM, CDR2 ANQGSEA. In nucleotides, the CDR3 is TGCAGCGTTGAAGAAAGGCGCGGAACTGAAGCTTTCTTT. Protein: CSVEERRGTEAFF.

This clonotype has ten or more counts. This chain connects TRBV2 to TRBJ1-2; D unclear. The germline V gene has CDR1 SNHLY and CDR2 FYNNEI. CDR3 size: 14 residues. Trimming pared 8 bases from V and 3 bases from J, leaving 16 bases between. CDR3 sequence (DNA): TGTGCCAGCTCAAGAGACCGGGGAGACTATGGCTACACCTTC. This translates into CASSRDRGDYGYTF.